Described below is a single T cell receptor (beta chain) sequence and its context. This clonotype was detected only a few times. What this receptor recognizes is not known. Base qualities are not provided; no much larger clone lies one nucleotide away. The sample originates from a study of T-cell memory formation after mild COVID-19 (TCRdb year 2021). A note on the overall study: Most TCR sequence clusters were specific to one of the two donors. T-cell clones expanding and contracting after mild COVID-19 in two donors were tracked by longitudinal TCRalpha and TCRbeta repertoire sequencing. The cohort was made up of two young adult volunteers, one female and one male, who were previously healthy. The full study reports these points: Only a couple of mild cases were covered by the study, and larger cohorts that include severe cases with pre-infection samples were considered necessary. Clones contracting from day 15 to 85 had balanced CD4/CD8 phenotypes, while a second wave expanding from day 15 to 37 was biased towards CD4+. SARS-CoV-2 specificity of the second-wave clones peaking on day 37 was not confirmed. Contracting CD4+ clones appeared mostly in the CM and EM memory subsets, whereas CD8+ clones were enriched in EMRA. The detection of some responding clones in pre-infection memory suggests that pre-existing cross-reactive memory T cells joined the SARS-CoV-2 response.

These reads were obtained on an Illumina NovaSeq 6000. cDNA libraries for TCRalpha and TCRbeta were prepared by 5'RACE using constant-segment primers, with sample barcodes and unique molecular identifiers added. RNA was extracted from every sample with Trizol reagent. The libraries were amplified in two PCR steps, and the second step added a second sample barcode and Illumina TruSeq adapters. The libraries were sequenced on an Illumina NovaSeq using 2 x 150 bp paired-end reads. The original pipeline was this. Demultiplexing of reads and collapsing into UMI-guided consensus sequences were performed with migec v1.2.7. Using mixcr v2.1.11, UMI consensuses were aligned to TRA and TRB V and J templates and then assembled into clonotypes. Expanded or contracted clonotypes were those called significant by both edgeR and NoisET, with noise models trained on biological replicates. For edgeR calls, a false discovery rate-adjusted p below 0.01 and a log2 fold-change threshold of 1 were applied. As an exploratory analysis of dynamics, PCA with hierarchical clustering was applied to max-normalized trajectories of the 1000 most abundant clonotypes. Separately sequenced CD4+ and CD8+ repertoires were used to assign a CD4 or CD8 phenotype to each responding clone. TCRdb redid the processing of the public reads, applying fastp at Q25 and MiXCR, and retained in-frame beta chains. Rows merge per CDR3 protein into single entries with the most common DNA and genes. The V and J calls reflect TCRdb's pipeline rather than the authors' work. The sample table records approximately 110,000 distinct CDR3 sequences; about 20% of these occur just once. Around 41% of the sample is held by the ten biggest clonotypes.

CDR3 length: 14 amino acids, cysteine to phenylalanine. The retained sequence is limited to the CDR3, 42 bases, with the frame set at the first base. As encoded in the germline V gene, CDR1 is SGHRS while CDR2 is YFSETQ. V loses 0 bases, J loses 7 bases, and the germline ends lie 10 bases apart. Ficoll-Paque density gradient centrifugation was used to isolate PBMCs. Sequencing used PBMCs or a T cell subset sorted from them (not recorded which). This receptor was identified in a man between 18 and 29 years old who had mild COVID-19 (a few samples of this study predate the infection). The sample titles of this study are shuffled in the database, so cell type and time point are left out; the donor was told from shared clones. The rearranged segments are TRBV5-1 and TRBJ2-2; there is no confident call for the D gene. In nucleotides, the sequence is TGCGCCAGCAGCTTGGTCCATCCCGGCGGGGAGCTGTTTTTT. It specifies CASSLVHPGGELFF.